What follows describes a single T cell receptor beta chain. The antigen is unknown. This specimen belongs to a study of beta chain features in type 1 diabetes. Study-level findings and limits: Across all four CD4+ subsets, people with type 1 diabetes showed modestly shorter TCRB CDR3s.

The germline V gene encodes CDR1 LGHNA and CDR2 YSLEER. This CDR3 has 17 amino acids. Trimming removed 0 bases from V and 6 bases from J; junction bases left unmatched: 9. As every portion of the isolated RNA was reverse transcribed, the sequencing read expressed TCRB transcripts. The assay was immunoSEQ multiplex PCR, and TCRdb's table has in-frame clones only and misses some. The table shows 300,000 or so clones, with around an eighth occurring only once. The sequence was obtained from a woman in her late teens or twenties with type 1 diabetes. Sequenced material: naive CD4+ T cells from blood. The chain recombines TRBV4-3 with TRBJ2-2, with 8 bases identical to TRBD2. The CDR3 coding sequence is TGCGCCAGCAGCCAAGAATACCTCCTCGGGGGGGCCGGGGAGCTGTTTTTT. The encoded protein is CASSQEYLLGGAGELFF.